Below, one TCR beta chain is given with its context. It lacks a known antigen. It has no much larger one-base neighbor in the sample; base qualities were not kept. The collaborating institutions used their own protocols to collect whole blood in K2EDTA tubes. For TCRbeta analysis, collaborator samples were shipped as frozen whole blood, as isolated PBMCs, or as DNA extracted from either sample type. Spanning cysteine to phenylalanine, the CDR3 consists of 11 amino acids. This entry keeps only the CDR3 DNA: 33 bases, framed from base 1. V drops 6 bases and J drops 7 bases, leaving 7 bases in between. CDR1 and CDR2 were assigned from the germline V gene (reference sequence) as MNHEY and SMNVEV. TCRbeta CDR3 regions were amplified from genomic DNA using the immunoSEQ Assay, a bias-controlled multiplex PCR. In the source study's methods: Within the assay, amplification of reference gene primers was used to estimate how many nucleated cells each sample contained. Sequence reads were collapsed and filtered to measure the absolute abundance of every unique TCRbeta CDR3 rearrangement. For each sample, productive Simpson clonality was calculated as the square root of Simpson's diversity index over productive rearrangements. Held by TCRdb, this immuneACCESS table contains in-frame sequences only and omits some clones. Under half of the omission traces to an unresolved V gene where checked; the cause of the rest is unknown. For V, J and clone size, that table is used; D and trimming come from the DNA. The sample includes a few hundred thousand clones, with around nine tenths observed a single time. The ten most abundant clones make up about an eighth of the sample.

The sample originates from a study of blood T cell repertoires in COVID-19 (TCRdb year 2020). Context from the whole study: Samples covering the acute and convalescent phases of COVID-19 were provided by collaborators in the United States, Italy and Spain. The repertoires were released in a freely available public database intended as a resource for research on the immune response to SARS-CoV-2. Where available, HLA class I and class II types were obtained from metadata supplied by the sample provider rather than from assay-based typing. Subjects who had been exposed to COVID-19, were actively infected with it, or had recovered from it provided the deeply sampled blood TCRbeta repertoires that made up the dataset. The prospective study material was composed of cDNA or gDNA derived from T cells, B-cell-depleted T cells, or PBMCs. The samples were drawn from two sources: the first 160 participants of the ongoing ImmuneRACE study, and 1,254 subjects contributed by 6 global collaborators. A de-identified subject ID, COVID-19 status, age in years and sex were almost always included in the sample metadata. What the work shows at the level of the full study, not this receptor alone: The quantity of clinical and demographic metadata differed by source and by participant and was supplied without curation.

The chain is assembled from TRBV27 and TRBJ2-4; there is no confident call for the D gene. The TCR originated in a woman aged 60-75 years with acute or convalescent COVID-19. Sequencing was done on a sample of peripheral blood. Read as DNA, the sequence is TGTGCCAGCAGCTTCGGGAACATTCAGTACTTC. Translated, it reads CASSFGNIQYF.